This is a list of T cell receptor beta chains from one sample in a study of blood T cell repertoires in COVID-19. Repertoires were generated with immunoSEQ multiplex PCR, while TCRdb's copy carries only in-frame clones and drops some. The sample has 100,000 to 150,000 clones; around 85% are singletons. The sample was peripheral blood. The receptors here all came from a man aged 45-65 years with acute or convalescent COVID-19. Both conserved end residues are part of each CDR3. The D gene is left open where the match is weak. Size is omitted from some rows. Given values are once, few, many or a class for expanded clones.

cdr3_aa cdr3_nt j_call d_call v_call clone_size
CASSLSPGAPIGQYF TGTGCCAGCAGCTTATCTCCAGGGGCCCCTATTGGGCAGTACTTC TRBJ2-7 . TRBV7-9 .
CSVGTGPYQPQHF TGCAGCGTTGGAACAGGCCCATATCAGCCCCAGCATTTT TRBJ1-5 . TRBV29-1 once
CASSLNSGGASNEQFF TGTGCCAGCAGCTTAAATAGCGGGGGGGCAAGCAATGAGCAGTTCTTC TRBJ2-1 TRBD2 TRBV7-8 .
CASGRDRNTEAFF TGTGCCAGCGGACGGGACAGGAACACTGAAGCTTTCTTT TRBJ1-1 TRBD1 TRBV2 .
CASSIPTGLNTEAFF TGTGCCAGTAGTATCCCGACAGGGTTGAACACTGAAGCTTTCTTT TRBJ1-1 TRBD1 TRBV19 .
CASSEGRGLGTGELFF TGTGCCAGCAGTGAGGGCAGGGGGTTGGGCACCGGGGAGCTGTTTTTT TRBJ2-2 TRBD1 TRBV2 .
CASIEQGASGYTF TGTGCCAGCATCGAACAGGGGGCCTCTGGCTACACCTTC TRBJ1-2 TRBD1 TRBV12-3/TRBV12-4 .
CASSPGQTNTEAFF TGTGCCAGCAGCCCCGGACAGACGAACACTGAAGCTTTCTTT TRBJ1-1 . TRBV5-5 few
CASSASFIAWGETQYF TGTGCCAGCAGTGCATCCTTCATAGCGTGGGGAGAGACCCAGTACTTC TRBJ2-5 . TRBV28 once
CASSQDRQGTDTQYF TGCGCCAGCAGCCAGGACCGACAGGGAACAGATACGCAGTATTTT TRBJ2-3 TRBD1 TRBV4-1 .
CASTSESSSYNSPLHF TGTGCCAGCACCTCTGAAAGTAGCTCCTATAATTCACCCCTCCACTTT TRBJ1-6 . TRBV6-6 .
CASRLQGVGPQHF TGTGCCAGCAGATTACAGGGGGTAGGGCCCCAGCATTTT TRBJ1-5 TRBD1 TRBV28 .
CASSTRTGLEKLFF TGTGCCAGTAGTACTCGGACAGGGCTCGAAAAACTGTTTTTT TRBJ1-4 TRBD1 TRBV19 .
CASSPTGTGEAGEQFF TGTGCCAGCTCACCGACCGGGACAGGGGAGGCTGGTGAGCAGTTCTTC TRBJ2-1 TRBD1 TRBV18 once
CASRQRLFYRGHTYEQYF TGTGCCAGCAGGCAACGATTATTTTACAGGGGCCACACCTACGAGCAGTACTTC TRBJ2-7 TRBD1 TRBV2 .
CSAASGPEREQFF TGCAGCGCCGCTTCCGGTCCCGAACGTGAGCAGTTCTTC TRBJ2-1 . TRBV29-1 many